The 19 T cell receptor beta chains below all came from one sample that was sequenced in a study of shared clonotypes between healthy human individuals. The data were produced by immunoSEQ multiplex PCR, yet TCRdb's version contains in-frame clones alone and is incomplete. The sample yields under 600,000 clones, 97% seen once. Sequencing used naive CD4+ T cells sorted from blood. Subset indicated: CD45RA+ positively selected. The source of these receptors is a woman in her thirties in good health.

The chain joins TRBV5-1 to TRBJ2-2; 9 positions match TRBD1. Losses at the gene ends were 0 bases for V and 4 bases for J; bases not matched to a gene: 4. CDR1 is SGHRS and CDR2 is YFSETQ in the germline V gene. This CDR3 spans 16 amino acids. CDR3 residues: CASSLGGTGSTGELFF. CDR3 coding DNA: TGCGCCAGCAGCTTGGGCGGGACAGGGTCCACCGGGGAGCTGTTTTTT.

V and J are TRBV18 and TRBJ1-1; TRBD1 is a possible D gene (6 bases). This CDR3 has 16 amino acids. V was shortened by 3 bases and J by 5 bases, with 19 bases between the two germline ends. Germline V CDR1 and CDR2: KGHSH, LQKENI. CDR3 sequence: CASSPGRQVRGTEAFF. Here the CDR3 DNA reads TGTGCCAGCTCACCGGGAAGACAGGTCCGAGGGACTGAAGCTTTCTTT.

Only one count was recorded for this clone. The CDR3 sequence is CASEQPRDRGQASGRYEQYF. CDR3 nucleotides: TGCGCCAGCGAGCAACCCCGGGACAGGGGGCAGGCTAGCGGGCGCTACGAGCAGTACTTC. This chain connects TRBV10-1 to TRBJ2-7; TRBD1 matches 12 bases. V dropped 8 bases and J dropped 3; count of bases not matched to a gene: 23. The V gene's germline CDR1 is WNHNN and CDR2 SYGVQD (reference sequence). This CDR3 has 20 residues.

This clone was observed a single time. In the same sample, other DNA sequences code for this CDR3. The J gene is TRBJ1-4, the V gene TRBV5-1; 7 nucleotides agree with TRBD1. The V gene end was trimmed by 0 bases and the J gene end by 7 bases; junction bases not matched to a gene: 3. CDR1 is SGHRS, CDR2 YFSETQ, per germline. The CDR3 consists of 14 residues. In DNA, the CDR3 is TGCGCCAGCAGCTTGGGACAGGGCGGTGAAAAACTGTTTTTT. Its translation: CASSLGQGGEKLFF.

CDR3 residues: CASTEQREVTDTQYF. DNA for the CDR3: TGTGCCAGCACCGAGCAGCGGGAGGTCACAGATACGCAGTATTTT. This chain links TRBV11-2 with TRBJ2-3, with 9 bases fitting TRBD2. Germline V gene data show CDR1 as SGHAT and CDR2 as FQNNGV. CDR3 length: 15 amino acids. Trimming took 7 bases from V and 2 from J; bases not matched to a gene: 7.

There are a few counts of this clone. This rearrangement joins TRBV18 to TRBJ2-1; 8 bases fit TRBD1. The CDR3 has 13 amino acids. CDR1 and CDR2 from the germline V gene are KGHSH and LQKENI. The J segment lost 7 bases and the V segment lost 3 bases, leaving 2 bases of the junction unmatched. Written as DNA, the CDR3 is TGTGCCAGCTCACCGGGACAGGAAAATGAGCAGTTCTTC. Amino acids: CASSPGQENEQFF.

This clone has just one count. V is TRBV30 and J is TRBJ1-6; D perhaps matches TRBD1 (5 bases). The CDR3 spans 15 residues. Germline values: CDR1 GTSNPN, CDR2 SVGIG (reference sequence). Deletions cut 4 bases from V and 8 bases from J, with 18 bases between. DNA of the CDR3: TGTGCCTGGAACTCAGGGCAGGGAGTTTATTCACCCCTCCACTTT. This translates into CAWNSGQGVYSPLHF.

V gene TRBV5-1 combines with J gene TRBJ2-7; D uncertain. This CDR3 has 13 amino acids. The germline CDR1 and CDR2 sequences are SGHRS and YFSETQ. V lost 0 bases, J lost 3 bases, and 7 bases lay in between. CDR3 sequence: CASSLVGRYEQYF. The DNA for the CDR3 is TGCGCCAGCAGCTTGGTTGGACGCTACGAGCAGTACTTC.

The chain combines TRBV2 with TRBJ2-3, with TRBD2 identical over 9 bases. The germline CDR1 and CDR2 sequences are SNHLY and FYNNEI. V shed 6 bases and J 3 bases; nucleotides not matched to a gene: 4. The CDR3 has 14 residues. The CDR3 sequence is CASRTSGRTDTQYF. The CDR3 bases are TGTGCCAGCAGAACGAGCGGGAGGACAGATACGCAGTATTTT.

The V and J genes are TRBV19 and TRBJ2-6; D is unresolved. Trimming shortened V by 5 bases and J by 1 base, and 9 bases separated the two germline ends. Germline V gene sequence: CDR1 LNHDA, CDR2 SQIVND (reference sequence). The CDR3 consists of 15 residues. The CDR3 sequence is CASSLRQSGANVLTF. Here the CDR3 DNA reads TGTGCCAGTAGTCTACGGCAGTCTGGGGCCAACGTCCTGACTTTC.

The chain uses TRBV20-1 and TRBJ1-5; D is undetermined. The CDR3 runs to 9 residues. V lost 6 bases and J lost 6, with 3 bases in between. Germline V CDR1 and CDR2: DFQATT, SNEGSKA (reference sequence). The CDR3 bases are TGCAGTGCCGGTCAGCCCCAGCATTTT. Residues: CSAGQPQHF.

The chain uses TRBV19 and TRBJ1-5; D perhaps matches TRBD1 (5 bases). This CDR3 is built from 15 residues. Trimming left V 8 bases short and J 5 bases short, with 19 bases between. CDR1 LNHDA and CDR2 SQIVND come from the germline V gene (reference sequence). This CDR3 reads CASRRGGDLYQPQHF. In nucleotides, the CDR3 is TGTGCCAGTCGAAGGGGAGGGGACCTATATCAGCCCCAGCATTTT.

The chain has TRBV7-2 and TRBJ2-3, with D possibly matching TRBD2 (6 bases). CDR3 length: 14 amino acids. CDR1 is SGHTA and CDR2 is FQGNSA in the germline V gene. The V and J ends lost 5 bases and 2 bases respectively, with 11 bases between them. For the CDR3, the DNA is TGTGCCAGCAGCCCGGGACTCGTCACAGATACGCAGTATTTT. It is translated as CASSPGLVTDTQYF.

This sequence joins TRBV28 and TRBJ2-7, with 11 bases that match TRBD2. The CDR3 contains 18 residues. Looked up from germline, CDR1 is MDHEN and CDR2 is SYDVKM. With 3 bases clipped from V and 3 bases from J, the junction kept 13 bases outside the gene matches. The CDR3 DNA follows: TGTGCCAGCAGTTTCGACCCCATCGGTACTAGCGGGAGCTACGAGCAGTACTTC. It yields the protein CASSFDPIGTSGSYEQYF. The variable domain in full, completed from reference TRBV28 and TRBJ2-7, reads DVKVTQSSRYLVKRTGEKVFLECVQDMDHENMFWYRQDPGLGLRLIYFSYDVKMKEKGDIPEGYSVSREKKERFSLILESASTNQTSMYLCASSFDPIGTSGSYEQYFGPGTRLTVT.

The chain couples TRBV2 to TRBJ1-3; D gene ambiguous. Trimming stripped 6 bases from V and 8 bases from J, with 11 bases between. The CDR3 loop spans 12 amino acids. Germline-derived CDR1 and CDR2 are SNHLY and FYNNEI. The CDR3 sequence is CASSDILDTIYF. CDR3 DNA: TGTGCCAGCAGCGACATCCTGGACACCATATATTTT.

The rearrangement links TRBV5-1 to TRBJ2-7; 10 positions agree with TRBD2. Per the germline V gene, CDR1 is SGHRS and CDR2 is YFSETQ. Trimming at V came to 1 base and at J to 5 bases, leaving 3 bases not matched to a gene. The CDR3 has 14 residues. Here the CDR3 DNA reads TGCGCCAGCAGCTTGCGACTAGCGGGCGACGAGCAGTACTTC. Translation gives CASSLRLAGDEQYF.

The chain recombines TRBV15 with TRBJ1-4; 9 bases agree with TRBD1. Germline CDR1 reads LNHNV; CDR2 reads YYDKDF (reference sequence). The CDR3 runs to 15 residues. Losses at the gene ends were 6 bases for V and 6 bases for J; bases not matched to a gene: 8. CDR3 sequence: CATRLQGAADEKLFF. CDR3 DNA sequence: TGTGCCACCAGACTACAGGGGGCCGCGGATGAAAAACTGTTTTTT.

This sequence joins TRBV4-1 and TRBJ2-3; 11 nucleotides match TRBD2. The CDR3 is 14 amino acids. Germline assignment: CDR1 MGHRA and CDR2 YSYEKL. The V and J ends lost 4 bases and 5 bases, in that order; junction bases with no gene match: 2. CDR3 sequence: CASSPLAGGDTQYF. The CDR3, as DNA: TGCGCCAGCAGCCCGCTAGCGGGAGGAGATACGCAGTATTTT.

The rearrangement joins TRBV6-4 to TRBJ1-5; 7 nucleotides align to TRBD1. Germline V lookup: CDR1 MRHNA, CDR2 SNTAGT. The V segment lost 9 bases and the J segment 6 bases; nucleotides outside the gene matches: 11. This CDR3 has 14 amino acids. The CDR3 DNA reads TGTGCCAGGGAAGACAGGGTATGGGGTCAGCCCCAGCATTTT. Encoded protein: CAREDRVWGQPQHF.